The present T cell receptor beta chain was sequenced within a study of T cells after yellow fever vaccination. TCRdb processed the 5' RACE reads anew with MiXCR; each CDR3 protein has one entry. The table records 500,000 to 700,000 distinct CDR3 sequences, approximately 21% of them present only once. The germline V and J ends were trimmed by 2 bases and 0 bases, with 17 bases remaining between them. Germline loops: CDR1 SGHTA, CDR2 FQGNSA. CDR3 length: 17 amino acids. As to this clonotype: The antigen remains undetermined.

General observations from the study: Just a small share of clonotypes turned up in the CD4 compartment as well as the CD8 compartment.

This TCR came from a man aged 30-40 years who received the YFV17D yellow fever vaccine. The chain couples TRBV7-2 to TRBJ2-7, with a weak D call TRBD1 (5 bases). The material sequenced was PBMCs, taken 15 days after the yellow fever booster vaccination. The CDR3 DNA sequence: TGTGCCAGCAGCTTAAGGGGTTCGGCCACCAGCTCCTACGAGCAGTACTTC. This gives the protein CASSLRGSATSSYEQYF.